This T cell receptor beta chain was sequenced for a study of identical twins. MiXCR, run by TCRdb on the 5' RACE reads, gives a single entry per CDR3 protein. The repertoire holds 450,000 or so distinct CDR3 sequences, with around 24% as singletons. Germline CDR1 MNHEY, CDR2 SVGAGI. The CDR3 has 15 residues. Trimming removed 0 bases from V and 7 bases from J, with 13 bases in between. This same sample was also part of a study on T cells expressing NK-cell markers.

The sequence derives from a young woman in good health. This chain links TRBV6-5 with TRBJ2-1; perhaps TRBD2 as D (5 bases). The sample taken for sequencing was CD4+ T cells sorted from blood. In DNA form, the CDR3 reads TGTGCCAGCAGTTACTCGGGAGTTCTGTATAATGAGCAGTTCTTC. Residues: CASSYSGVLYNEQFF.